The TCR beta chain described here comes from a study of shared clonotypes between healthy human individuals. The assay was immunoSEQ multiplex PCR, and TCRdb's table has in-frame clones only and misses some. Among 2,100,000 or so clones listed, more than 90% were seen once. The V and J ends lost 3 bases and 7 bases respectively, with 18 bases between them. Germline lookup yields CDR1 MNHNY and CDR2 SVGAGI (reference sequence). The CDR3 totals 15 residues. The specimen sequenced was naive CD4+ T cells sorted from blood. Subset meaning: CD45RA+ positively selected. The clonotype comes from a man aged 18-30 years in good health. The chain couples TRBV6-6 to TRBJ1-1; no firm D call. The CDR3 region has the DNA TGTGCCAGCAGTTATTTAGGGCTTCGGTCAGATGAAGCTTTCTTT. It yields the protein CASSYLGLRSDEAFF.